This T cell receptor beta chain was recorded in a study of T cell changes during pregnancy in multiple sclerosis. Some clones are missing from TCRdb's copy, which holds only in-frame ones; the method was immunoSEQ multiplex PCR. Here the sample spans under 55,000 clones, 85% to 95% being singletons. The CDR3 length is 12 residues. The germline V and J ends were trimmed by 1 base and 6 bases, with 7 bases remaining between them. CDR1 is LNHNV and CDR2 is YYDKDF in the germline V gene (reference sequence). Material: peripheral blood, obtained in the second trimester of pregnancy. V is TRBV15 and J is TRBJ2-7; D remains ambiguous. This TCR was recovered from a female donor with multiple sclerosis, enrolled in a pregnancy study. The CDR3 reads CATSRGALEQYF. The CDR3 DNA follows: TGTGCCACCAGCAGAGGGGCGCTCGAGCAGTACTTC.